The entry below describes one T cell receptor beta chain. Its antigen is still unknown. This CDR3 region has 16 residues. Trimming shortened V by 6 bases and J by 8 bases, and 25 bases separated the two germline ends. Germline lookup yields CDR1 MNHNY and CDR2 SVGAGI (reference sequence). This specimen comes from a study of shared clonotypes between healthy human individuals. Whole-study results and caveats: The authors sampled blood alone, and tissue repertoires likely differ. Several donors held about 5% of naive CD4 clonotypes in common.

Positively selected for CCR7, the CD45RO-negative cells used as naive CD8 cells excluded terminally differentiated effector memory CD45RA+ cells. The protocol was immunoSEQ multiplex PCR, while the TCRdb copy is restricted to in-frame clones and leaves out a portion. This table has about 590,000 clones, just under 97% appearing once. This clonotype originated in a woman between 25 and 40 years old in good health. Sequencing was done on a sample of naive CD8+ T cells sorted from blood. The V gene is TRBV6-6, the J gene TRBJ1-2; maybe TRBD1 (5 bases). CDR3: CASSQYRGDPEYGYTF. CDR3 nucleotide sequence: TGTGCCAGCAGCCAATACCGGGGGGACCCAGAATACGGCTACACCTTC.